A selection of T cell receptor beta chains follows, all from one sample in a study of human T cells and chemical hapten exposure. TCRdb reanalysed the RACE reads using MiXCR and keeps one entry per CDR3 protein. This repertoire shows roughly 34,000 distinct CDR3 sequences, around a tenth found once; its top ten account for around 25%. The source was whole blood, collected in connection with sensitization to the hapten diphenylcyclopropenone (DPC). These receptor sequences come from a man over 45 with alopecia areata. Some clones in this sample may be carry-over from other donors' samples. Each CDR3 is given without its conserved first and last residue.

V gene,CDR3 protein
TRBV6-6,ASTQGGGLYGYT
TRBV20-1,SAFRDRNTEAF
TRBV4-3,ASSQSPWVYEQY
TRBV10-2,ASSPLGLAVVGDTQY
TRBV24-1,ATSDPLNQETQY
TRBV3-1,ASSRPRLAGGYEQY
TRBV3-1,ASSQIHGYT
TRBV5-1,ASSLEASGSANEQF
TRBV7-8,ASSSTGDGETQY
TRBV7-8,ASSFHGPYGYT
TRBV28,ASRTRASQETQY
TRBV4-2,ASSQDRRRTSTDTQY
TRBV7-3,ASSPLPGVYNEQF
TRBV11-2,ASSLDKFSSYEQY
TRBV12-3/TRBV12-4,ASSFRRLGLAGRWTGELF
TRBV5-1,ASSRGFQETQY
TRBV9,ASSVVGGSYEQY
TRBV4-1,ASSPPIQVNYGYT
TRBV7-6,ASSLGGGSSYEQY
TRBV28,ASTRPRRNNEQF
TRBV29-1,SVGSPNLNYGYT
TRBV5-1,ASSLGTSGFQETQY
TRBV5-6,ASTRTGGLYEQY
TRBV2,ASTRLAGGPGSYEQY
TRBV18,ASSLGQTSYEQY
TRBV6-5,ASGTDHSGNTIY
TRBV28,ASSTTGVNYGYT
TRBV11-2,ASSIGRINTGELF
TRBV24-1,ATSDSGDIEYTDTQY
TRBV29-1,SVKRYQETQY
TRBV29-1,SVAAAAGGYT
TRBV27,ASRFQGLGEQY
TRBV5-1,ASSPGQAVTEAF